What follows are 13 T cell receptor beta chains derived from one specimen sequenced in a study of OX40 agonist ivuxolimab in advanced cancers. The library was made by the immunoSEQ multiplex PCR assay. What TCRdb holds here is the immuneACCESS table cut down to in-frame rearrangements. Part of the clones is not present; checked against another copy, under half of the missing clones reflect an unresolved V gene, and the others are unexplained. In this sample the table shows 92,000 or so clones, just under 90% of which occur a single time. Around 7% of the sample is held by the ten biggest clonotypes. The source material was CD4+ or CD8+ T cells sorted from blood, sampled in a trial of the OX40 agonist ivuxolimab. These receptors all come from an adult with an advanced solid tumor such as melanoma, head and neck, liver or kidney cancer.

This clone was seen only a few times. This chain connects TRBV15 to TRBJ2-7, with TRBD2 identical over 11 bases. With V trimmed by 5 bases and J by 3 bases, 6 bases remained unmatched. The CDR3 sequence is 15 residues long. The germline V gene encodes CDR1 LNHNV and CDR2 YYDKDF (reference sequence). CDR3 residues: CATSGHLAGGYEQYF. The CDR3 DNA reads as TGTGCCACCAGCGGTCACCTAGCGGGAGGCTACGAGCAGTACTTC.

The V and J genes are TRBV7-3 and TRBJ2-3, with a weak D call TRBD2 (6 bases). Per germline, CDR1 SGHTA and CDR2 FQGTGA. The CDR3 runs 15 residues. Trimming stripped 0 bases from V and 6 bases from J, with 13 bases between. The CDR3 protein is CASSLTERGWDTQYF. CDR3 DNA sequence: TGTGCCAGCAGCTTAACGGAACGGGGGTGGGATACGCAGTATTTT.

This chain joins TRBV15 and TRBJ1-1; D is possibly TRBD1 (6 bases). Trimming pared 5 bases from V and 7 bases from J, leaving 14 bases between. Germline CDR1 and CDR2: LNHNV and YYDKDF (reference sequence). This CDR3 has 13 residues. The CDR3 DNA reads as TGTGCCACCAGCGCAAACAGGGTTAGTGAAGCTTTCTTT. Encoded protein: CATSANRVSEAFF.

The V and J genes are TRBV5-1 and TRBJ2-7, with TRBD1 matching over 10 bases. Unmatched junction bases numbered 7, after V lost 4 bases and J lost 0 bases. This CDR3 region has 16 residues. Germline values: CDR1 SGHRS, CDR2 YFSETQ. The CDR3: CASSLGGTGVSYEQYF. CDR3 nucleotides: TGCGCCAGCAGCCTAGGAGGGACAGGGGTCTCCTACGAGCAGTACTTC.

With respect to this clone: Compared with germline, one end of the junction differs, possibly owing to a read error. The chain links TRBV7-7 to TRBJ2-2; 7 nucleotides align to TRBD2. In germline, CDR1 is SSHAT, CDR2 FNYEAQ (reference sequence). The length of the CDR3 is 14 residues. Here the CDR3 DNA reads TGTGCTAGCAGCTTAGCGGGGAACACCGGGGAGCTGTTTTTT. The encoded protein is CASSLAGNTGELFF.

The chain is built from TRBV9 and TRBJ2-1; no firm D call. The length of the CDR3 is 14 residues. CDR1 and CDR2 (germline): SGDLS, YYNGEE. With 0 bases removed from V and 6 bases from J, the gap between germline ends came to 10 bases. CDR3 sequence: CASSVGPSVNEQFF. The CDR3 DNA reads TGTGCCAGCAGCGTAGGCCCAAGCGTCAATGAGCAGTTCTTC.

The V and J genes are TRBV7-3 and TRBJ2-1, with 7 bases that match TRBD1. The CDR3 totals 16 residues. CDR1 is SGHTA and CDR2 is FQGTGA in the germline V gene. V was pared by 0 bases and J by 6 bases, with 8 bases of the junction left unmatched. CDR3: CASSLTEGAGFNEQFF. The CDR3 bases are TGTGCCAGCAGCTTAACTGAGGGGGCGGGTTTCAATGAGCAGTTCTTC.

The chain combines TRBV5-4 with TRBJ2-5; 10 positions match TRBD1. Near its end, the DNA agrees better with TRBJ2-7, so the J call may be wrong. The CDR3 length is 17 residues. In germline, CDR1 is SGHNT, CDR2 YYREEE (reference sequence). The CDR3 nucleotides are TGTGCCAGCAGCGGGGAGAATAACCGGGACAGGGGCTACGAGCAGTACTTC. This translates into CASSGENNRDRGYEQYF.

In its sample, this clone was seen once. The chain uses TRBV7-3 and TRBJ2-1, with a tentative D call TRBD2 (6 bases). With 5 bases removed from V and 0 bases from J, the gap between germline ends came to 17 bases. Germline CDR1 and CDR2: SGHTA and FQGTGA. CDR3 length equals 17 residues. Here the CDR3 DNA reads TGTGCCAGCAGCACGGGGGTAGCTCGGAGCTCCTACAATGAGCAGTTCTTC. Protein sequence: CASSTGVARSSYNEQFF. The full variable domain, in which reference TRBV7-3 and TRBJ2-1 provide the parts outside the CDR3, is GAGVSQTPSNKVTEKGKYVELRCDPISGHTALYWYRQSLGQGPEFLIYFQGTGAADDSGLPNDRFFAVRPEGSVSTLKIQRTERGDSAVYLCASSTGVARSSYNEQFFGPGTRLTVL.

This sequence joins TRBV18 and TRBJ2-7; 7 nucleotides match TRBD1. J gave up 1 base and V 3 bases, and 0 bases lay outside the gene matches. Germline loops: CDR1 KGHSH, CDR2 LQKENI. The length of the CDR3 is 13 residues. CDR3 sequence (DNA): TGTGCCAGCTCACCGGGACAGTCCTACGAGCAGTACTTC. Translating gives CASSPGQSYEQYF.

The rearrangement uses TRBV28 and TRBJ1-3; D remains ambiguous. Germline CDR1 is MDHEN and CDR2 is SYDVKM. Trimming pared 8 bases from V and 4 bases from J, leaving 9 bases between. CDR3 length: 12 amino acids. Here the CDR3 reads CASGLSGNTIYF. CDR3 nucleotide sequence: TGTGCCAGCGGCTTATCAGGAAACACCATATATTTT. Together with reference TRBV28 and TRBJ1-3, the CDR3 gives the full variable domain: DVKVTQSSRYLVKRTGEKVFLECVQDMDHENMFWYRQDPGLGLRLIYFSYDVKMKEKGDIPEGYSVSREKKERFSLILESASTNQTSMYLCASGLSGNTIYFGEGSWLTVV.

The rearrangement joins TRBV29-1 to TRBJ2-7; D is perhaps TRBD2 (7 bases). Trimming took off 5 bases at V and 3 bases at J, with 23 bases between the two ends. Germline CDR1 reads SQVTM; CDR2 reads ANQGSEA. There are 16 residues in the CDR3. CDR3 sequence reads: CSVRGGAGQLVYEQYF. DNA for the CDR3: TGCAGCGTTAGAGGGGGGGCGGGCCAGCTTGTCTACGAGCAGTACTTC.

J is TRBJ1-1 and V is TRBV9; the D gene is possibly TRBD1 (5 bases). The CDR3 sequence is 14 residues long. In germline, CDR1 is SGDLS, CDR2 YYNGEE. Trimming took 4 bases from V and 3 from J, leaving 13 bases between them. The CDR3 coding sequence is TGTGCCAGCAGCCTCCGGGACGGCTACACTGAAGCTTTCTTT. Protein: CASSLRDGYTEAFF.